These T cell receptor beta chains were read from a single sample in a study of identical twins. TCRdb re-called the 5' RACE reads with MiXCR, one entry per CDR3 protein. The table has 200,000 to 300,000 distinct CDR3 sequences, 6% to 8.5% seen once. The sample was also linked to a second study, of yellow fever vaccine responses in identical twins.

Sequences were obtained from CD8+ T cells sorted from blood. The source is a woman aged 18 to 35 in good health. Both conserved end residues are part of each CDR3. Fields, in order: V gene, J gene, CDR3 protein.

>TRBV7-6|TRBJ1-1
CASSVRALKYVDTEAFF
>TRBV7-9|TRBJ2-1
CASSSPEEGGAYNEQFF
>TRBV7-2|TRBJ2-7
CASSRGTSGGYEQYF
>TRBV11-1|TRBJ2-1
CASSRRLAGAIPFSYNEQFF
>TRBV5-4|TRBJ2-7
CASSRTSGRFFNEQYF
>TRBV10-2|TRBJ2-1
CASLGLAGGVYEQFF
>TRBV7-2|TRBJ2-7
CASSYGLAGRYEQYF
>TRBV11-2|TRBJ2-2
CASSLVLGNTGELFF
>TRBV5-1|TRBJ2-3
CASTPDRFADTQYF
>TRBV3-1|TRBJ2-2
CASSQTGLARGELFF
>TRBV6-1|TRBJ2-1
CASSIWRLAGGHEQFF